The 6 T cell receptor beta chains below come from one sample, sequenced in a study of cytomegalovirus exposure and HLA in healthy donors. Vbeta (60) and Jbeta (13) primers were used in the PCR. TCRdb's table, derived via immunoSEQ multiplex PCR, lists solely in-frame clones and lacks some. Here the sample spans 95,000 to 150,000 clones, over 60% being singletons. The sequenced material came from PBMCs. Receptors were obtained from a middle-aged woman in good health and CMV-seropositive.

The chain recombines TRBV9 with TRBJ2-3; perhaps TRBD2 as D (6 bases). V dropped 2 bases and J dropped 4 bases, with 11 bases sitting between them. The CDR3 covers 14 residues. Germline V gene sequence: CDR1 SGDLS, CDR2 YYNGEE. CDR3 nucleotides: TGTGCCAGCAGCGTGGGGGACTTTTCAGATACGCAGTATTTT. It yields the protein CASSVGDFSDTQYF.

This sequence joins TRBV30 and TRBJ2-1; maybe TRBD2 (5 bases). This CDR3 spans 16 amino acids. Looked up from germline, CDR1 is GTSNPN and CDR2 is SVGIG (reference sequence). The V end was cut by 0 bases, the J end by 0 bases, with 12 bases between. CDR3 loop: CAWSVERQSSYNEQFF. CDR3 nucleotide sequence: TGTGCCTGGAGTGTAGAGCGGCAAAGCTCCTACAATGAGCAGTTCTTC.

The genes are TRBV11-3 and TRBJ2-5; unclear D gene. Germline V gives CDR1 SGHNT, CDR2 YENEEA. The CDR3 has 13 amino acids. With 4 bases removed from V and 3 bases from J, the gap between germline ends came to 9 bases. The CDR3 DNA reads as TGTGCCAGCAGCTCACTCACCGAAGAGACCCAGTACTTC. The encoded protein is CASSSLTEETQYF.

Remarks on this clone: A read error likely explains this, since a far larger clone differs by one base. The CDR3: CASRGTSGDNEQFF. The CDR3 bases are TGTGCCAGCAGGGGGACTAGCGGGGACAATGAGCAGTTCTTC. The chain recombines TRBV6-5 with TRBJ2-1; 13 bases map to TRBD2. Germline lookup yields CDR1 MNHEY and CDR2 SVGAGI. Trimming at V came to 6 bases and at J to 5 bases, leaving 1 base not matched to a gene. The CDR3 is 14 residues long.

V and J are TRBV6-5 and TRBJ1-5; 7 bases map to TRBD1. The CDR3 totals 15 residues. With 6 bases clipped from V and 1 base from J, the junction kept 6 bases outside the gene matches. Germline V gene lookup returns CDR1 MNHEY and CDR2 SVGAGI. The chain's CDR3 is CASSPTGASNQPQHF. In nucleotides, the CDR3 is TGTGCCAGCAGCCCCACAGGGGCGAGCAATCAGCCCCAGCATTTT.

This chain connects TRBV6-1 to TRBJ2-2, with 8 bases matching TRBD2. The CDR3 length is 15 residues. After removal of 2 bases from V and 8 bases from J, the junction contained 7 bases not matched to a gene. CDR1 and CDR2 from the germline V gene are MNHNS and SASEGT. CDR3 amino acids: CASSELGAGVGELFF. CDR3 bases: TGTGCCAGCAGTGAATTAGGAGCGGGAGTGGGGGAGCTGTTTTTT.